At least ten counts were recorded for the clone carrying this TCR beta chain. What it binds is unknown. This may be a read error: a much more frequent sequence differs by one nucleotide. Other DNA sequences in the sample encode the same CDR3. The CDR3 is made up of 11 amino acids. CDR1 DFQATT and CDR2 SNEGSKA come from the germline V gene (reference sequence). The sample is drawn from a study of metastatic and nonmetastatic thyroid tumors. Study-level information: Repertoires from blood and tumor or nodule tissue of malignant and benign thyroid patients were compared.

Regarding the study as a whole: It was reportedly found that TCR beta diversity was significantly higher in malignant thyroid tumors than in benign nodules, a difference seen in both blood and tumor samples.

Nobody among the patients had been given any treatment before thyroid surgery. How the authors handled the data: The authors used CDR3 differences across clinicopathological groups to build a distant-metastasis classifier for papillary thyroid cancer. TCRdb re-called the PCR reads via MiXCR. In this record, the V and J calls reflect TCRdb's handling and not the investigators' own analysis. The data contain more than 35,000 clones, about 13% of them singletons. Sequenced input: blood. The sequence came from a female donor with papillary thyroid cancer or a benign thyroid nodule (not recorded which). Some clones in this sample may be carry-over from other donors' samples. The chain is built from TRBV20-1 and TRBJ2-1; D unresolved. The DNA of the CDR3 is TGTAGTGCTCCAGACCATAATGAGCAGTTCTTC. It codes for CSAPDHNEQFF.